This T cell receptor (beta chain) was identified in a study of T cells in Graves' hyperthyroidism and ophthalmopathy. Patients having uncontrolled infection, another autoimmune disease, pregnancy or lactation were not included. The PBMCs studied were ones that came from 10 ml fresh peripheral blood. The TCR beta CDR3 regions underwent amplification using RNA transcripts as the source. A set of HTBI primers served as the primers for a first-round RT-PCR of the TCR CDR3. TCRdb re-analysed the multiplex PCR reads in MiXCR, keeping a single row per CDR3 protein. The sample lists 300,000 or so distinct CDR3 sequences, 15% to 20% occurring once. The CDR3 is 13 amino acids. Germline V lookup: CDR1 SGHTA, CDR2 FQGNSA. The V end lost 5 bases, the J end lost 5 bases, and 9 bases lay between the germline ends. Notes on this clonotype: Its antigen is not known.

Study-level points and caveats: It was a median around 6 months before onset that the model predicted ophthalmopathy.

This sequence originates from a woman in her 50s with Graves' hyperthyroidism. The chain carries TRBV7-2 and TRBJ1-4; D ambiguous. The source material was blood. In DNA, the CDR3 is TGTGCCAGCAGCCCTAGAAGCAATGAAAAACTGTTTTTT. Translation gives CASSPRSNEKLFF.